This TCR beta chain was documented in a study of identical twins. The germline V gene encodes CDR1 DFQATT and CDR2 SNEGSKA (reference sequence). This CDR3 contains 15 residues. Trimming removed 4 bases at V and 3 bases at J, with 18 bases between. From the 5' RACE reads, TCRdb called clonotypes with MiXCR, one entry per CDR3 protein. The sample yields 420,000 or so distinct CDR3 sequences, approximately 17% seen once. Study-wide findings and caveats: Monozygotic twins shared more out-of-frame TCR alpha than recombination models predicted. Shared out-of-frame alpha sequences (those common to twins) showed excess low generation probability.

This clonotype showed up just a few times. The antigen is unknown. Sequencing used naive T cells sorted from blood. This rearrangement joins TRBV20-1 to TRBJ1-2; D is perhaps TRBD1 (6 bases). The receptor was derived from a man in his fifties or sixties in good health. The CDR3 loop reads CSAKYGQRLYYGYTF. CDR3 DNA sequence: TGCAGTGCTAAATACGGACAGCGGCTGTACTATGGCTACACCTTC.